The rows below give T cell receptor beta chains drawn from one sample of a study of blood T cell repertoires in COVID-19. Generated by immunoSEQ multiplex PCR, the TCRdb table keeps only in-frame clones and is missing some. Seen here are 170,000 or so clones, 75% to 85% observed once, and the top ten hold about 1.6%. Sequencing was performed on peripheral blood. The receptors derive from a human donor in a cohort sampled during active COVID-19. Each CDR3 is given with its conserved first and last residue.

j_call v_call cdr3_aa
TRBJ2-1 TRBV6-4 CASSEGQGSYNEQFF
TRBJ1-2 TRBV20-1 CSASRTGGNYGYTF
TRBJ2-2 TRBV7-9 CASSVPGQGSGELFF
TRBJ2-7 TRBV7-2 CASSLPSGGAYEQYF
TRBJ2-6 TRBV7-8 CASSSRTGQGSGANVLTF
TRBJ1-1 TRBV11-3 CASSPGGRAEAFF
TRBJ2-1 TRBV18 CASSPPSGGENEQFF
TRBJ2-7 TRBV28 CASSFRLAGYEQYF
TRBJ1-1 TRBV4-3 CASSQDGRGPGVAEAFF
TRBJ2-7 TRBV27 CASSLSGIKYEQYF
TRBJ2-7 TRBV9 CASSVKGTGGYEQYF
TRBJ1-5 TRBV27 CASSSRRVNQPQHF
TRBJ1-2 TRBV2 CASSETSANYGYTF
TRBJ2-7 TRBV3-1/TRBV3-2 CASSQGATSSYEQYF
TRBJ2-6 TRBV5-1 CASSLMLAVPSGANVLTF
TRBJ2-1 TRBV3-1/TRBV3-2 CASSQEGLAVYNEQFF
TRBJ2-7 TRBV12-3/TRBV12-4 CASRDSLSYEQYF
TRBJ1-1 TRBV5-1 CASSTGGTVNTEAFF
TRBJ1-4 TRBV18 CASSRQGAQENNEKLFF
TRBJ2-7 TRBV4-1 CASSPSGTYYEQYF
TRBJ2-7 TRBV7-2 CASSLSARGSYEQYF
TRBJ2-7 TRBV11-2 CASSLDTSGSRYEQYF
TRBJ1-3 TRBV6-5 CASSYGPGSGNTIYF
TRBJ2-3 TRBV19 CATAGTSSTDTQYF